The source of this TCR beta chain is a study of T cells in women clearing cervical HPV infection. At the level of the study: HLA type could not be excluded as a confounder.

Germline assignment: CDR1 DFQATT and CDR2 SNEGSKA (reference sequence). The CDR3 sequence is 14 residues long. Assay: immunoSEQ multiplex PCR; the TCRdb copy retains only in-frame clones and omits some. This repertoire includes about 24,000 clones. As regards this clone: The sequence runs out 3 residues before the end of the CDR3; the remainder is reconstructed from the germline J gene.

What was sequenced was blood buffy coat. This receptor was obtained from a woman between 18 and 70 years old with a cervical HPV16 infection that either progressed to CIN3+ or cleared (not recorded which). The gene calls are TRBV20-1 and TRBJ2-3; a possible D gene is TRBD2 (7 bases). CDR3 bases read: TGCAGTGCTAGAGAGTCGTCCAGGGAGGGGGCG. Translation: CSARESSREGA. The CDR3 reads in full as CSARESSREGAQYF.